This T cell receptor beta chain was captured by sequencing in a study of T cell responses to AZD1222 COVID-19 vaccine. Whole-study findings and limits: Clonal diversity may have been underestimated in mostly white British donors. Repertoire sampling was restricted to post-peak T cell response timepoints. Unmutated regions of variants are reportedly targeted by nearly half of spike-specific TCRs.

This clone is a singleton in its sample. Antigen: not known. Samples with a second dose at about 4 or about 12 weeks were pooled together. The V end lost 4 bases, the J end lost 4 bases, and 14 bases lay between the germline ends. There are 15 residues in the CDR3. Germline CDR1 is SGHAT and CDR2 is FQDESV (reference sequence). Profiled with immunoSEQ multiplex PCR; TCRdb holds only in-frame clones, not every one. The sample consists of roughly 150,000 clones, 90% of them appearing once. The sample here was peripheral blood, taken 28 days after the second AZD1222 dose. The chain couples TRBV11-1 to TRBJ2-1; no clear D. The clonotype comes from an adult who received the AZD1222 COVID-19 vaccine. The CDR3 loop is CASSSDGNLYNEQFF. CDR3 sequence (DNA): TGTGCCAGCAGCTCCGACGGAAATCTGTACAATGAGCAGTTCTTC.